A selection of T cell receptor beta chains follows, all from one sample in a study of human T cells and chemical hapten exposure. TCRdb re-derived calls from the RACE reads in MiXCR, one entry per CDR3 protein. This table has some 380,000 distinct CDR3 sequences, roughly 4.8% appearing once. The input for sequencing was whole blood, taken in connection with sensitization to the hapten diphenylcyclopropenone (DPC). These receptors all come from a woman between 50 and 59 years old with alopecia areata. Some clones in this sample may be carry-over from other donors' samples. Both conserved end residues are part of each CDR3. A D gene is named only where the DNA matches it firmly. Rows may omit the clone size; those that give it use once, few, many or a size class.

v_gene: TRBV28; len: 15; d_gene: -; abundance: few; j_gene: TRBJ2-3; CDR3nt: TGTGCCAGCAAGTGGGGAGGGGGAATCGCAGATACGCAGTATTTT; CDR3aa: CASKWGGGIADTQYF
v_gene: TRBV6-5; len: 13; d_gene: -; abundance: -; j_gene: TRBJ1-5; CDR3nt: TGTGCCAGCAGGCAGAGCCTCGGCCAGCCCCAGCATTTT; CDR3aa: CASRQSLGQPQHF
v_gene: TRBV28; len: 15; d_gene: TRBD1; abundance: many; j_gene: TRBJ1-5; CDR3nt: TGTGCCAGCAGGGGGGACAGGGGCGGATATCAGCCCCAGCATTTT; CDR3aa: CASRGDRGGYQPQHF
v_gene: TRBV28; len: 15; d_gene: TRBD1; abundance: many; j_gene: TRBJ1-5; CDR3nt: TGTGCCAGCAGACCAGCCGACAGGGAGGGACAGCCCCAGCATTTT; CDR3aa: CASRPADREGQPQHF
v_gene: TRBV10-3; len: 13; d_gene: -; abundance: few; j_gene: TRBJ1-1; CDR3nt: TGTGCCATCACCCAGACAGCGAACACTGAAGCTTTCTTT; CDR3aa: CAITQTANTEAFF
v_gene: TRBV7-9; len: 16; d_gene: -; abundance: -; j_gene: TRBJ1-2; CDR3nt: TGTGCCAGCAGCTCCCCGGAGGGTGGGGTCGACTATGGCTACACCTTC; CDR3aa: CASSSPEGGVDYGYTF
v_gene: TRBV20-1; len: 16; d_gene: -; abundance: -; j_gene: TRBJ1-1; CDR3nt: TGCAGTGCTAGTAATGGTAGTGGAGGGGTTAGGACTGAAGCTTTCTTT; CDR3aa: CSASNGSGGVRTEAFF
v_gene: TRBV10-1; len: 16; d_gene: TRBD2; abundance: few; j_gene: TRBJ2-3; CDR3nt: TGCGCCAGCAGTGACGGACTAGCGGGAGGGGTAGATACGCAGTATTTT; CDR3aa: CASSDGLAGGVDTQYF
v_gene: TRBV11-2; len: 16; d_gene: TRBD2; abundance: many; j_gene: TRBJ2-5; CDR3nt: TGTGCCAGCAGCTTACGATTAGCGGGGGGGTATGAGACCCAGTACTTC; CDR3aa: CASSLRLAGGYETQYF
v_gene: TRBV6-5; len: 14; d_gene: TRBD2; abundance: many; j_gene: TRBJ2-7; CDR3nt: TGTGCCAGCAGGACTAGCGGGGGGTTATACGAGCAGTACTTC; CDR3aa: CASRTSGGLYEQYF
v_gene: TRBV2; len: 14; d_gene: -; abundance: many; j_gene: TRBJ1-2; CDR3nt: TGTGCCAGCAGGGAGCAATCAGCTAACTATGGCTACACCTTC; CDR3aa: CASREQSANYGYTF
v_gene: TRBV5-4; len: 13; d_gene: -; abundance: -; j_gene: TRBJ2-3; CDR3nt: TGTGCCAGCAGCTCCCCGTTTACAGATACGCAGTATTTT; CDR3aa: CASSSPFTDTQYF
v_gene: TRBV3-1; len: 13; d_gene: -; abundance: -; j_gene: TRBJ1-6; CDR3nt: TGTGCCAGCAGCCAGGCAGGATCTTCACCCCTCCACTTT; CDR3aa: CASSQAGSSPLHF
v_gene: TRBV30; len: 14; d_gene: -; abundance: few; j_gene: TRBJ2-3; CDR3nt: TGTGCCTGGAGTAAAGAACAAGTCACAGATACGCAGTATTTT; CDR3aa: CAWSKEQVTDTQYF
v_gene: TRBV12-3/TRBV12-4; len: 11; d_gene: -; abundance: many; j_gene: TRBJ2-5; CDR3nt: TGTGCCAGCAGTATCGATGAGACCCAGTACTTC; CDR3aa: CASSIDETQYF
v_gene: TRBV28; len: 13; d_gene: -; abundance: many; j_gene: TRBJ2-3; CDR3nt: TGTGCCAGCAGTCCCGGGACCACAGATACGCAGTATTTT; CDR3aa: CASSPGTTDTQYF
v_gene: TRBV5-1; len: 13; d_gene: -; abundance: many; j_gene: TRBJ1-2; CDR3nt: TGCGCCAGCAGCTCGGGGTCCGCAGATGGCTACACCTTC; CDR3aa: CASSSGSADGYTF
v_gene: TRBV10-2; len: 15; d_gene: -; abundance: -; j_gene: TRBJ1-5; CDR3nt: TGCGCCAGCAGTGAGTCGACAGCTAGCAATCAGCCCCAGCATTTT; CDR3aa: CASSESTASNQPQHF